Below are 12 T cell receptor beta chains sequenced from a single sample in a study of glioma-infiltrating T cells. Using RNA template, CDR3s of TCR alpha and beta were amplified with iRepertoire arm-PCR. TCRdb processed the multiplex PCR reads anew with MiXCR; each CDR3 protein has one entry. Of some 40,000 distinct CDR3 sequences listed, more than 20% are singletons. The sample consisted of glioma tissue, nonneoplastic brain tissue, or PBMCs (not recorded which). The receptor set was obtained from a human donor with low-grade glioma or glioblastoma, undergoing nonglioma brain surgery, or in good health (not recorded which).

This rearrangement joins TRBV12-3 or TRBV12-4 to TRBJ2-1, with 9 bases lining up with TRBD2. The CDR3 has 15 amino acids. V lost 2 bases, J lost 7 bases, and 6 bases stayed unmatched. This CDR3 is CASSLSGSGGNEQFF. DNA for the CDR3: TGTGCCAGCAGTTTAAGTGGCAGCGGGGGGAATGAGCAGTTCTTC.

As for this clonotype: This could be a read error, since a much larger clone is one nucleotide away. The genes are TRBV28 and TRBJ2-7, with D possibly being TRBD2 (5 bases). Trimming cost V 3 bases and J 0 bases, with 18 bases left between them. The CDR3 extends over 17 amino acids. From germline, CDR1 is MDHEN and CDR2 SYDVKM. This CDR3 is CASSFPAPGKSSYEQYF. As DNA, the CDR3 is TGTGCCAGCAGTTTCCCCGCCCCGGGGAAGAGCTCCTACGAGCAGTACTTC.

This clonotype was observed many times. The gene calls are TRBV7-9 and TRBJ2-3; D might be TRBD1 or TRBD2, each matching 5 bases. Germline lookup yields CDR1 SEHNR and CDR2 FQNEAQ (reference sequence). This CDR3 has 15 amino acids. The V end was cut by 5 bases, the J end by 3 bases, with 15 bases between. The DNA of the CDR3 is TGTGCCAGCAGCGGGACCGGATTTTTTACAGATACGCAGTATTTT. This gives the protein CASSGTGFFTDTQYF. Full variable domain (remainder filled in from reference TRBV7-9 and TRBJ2-3): DTGVSQNPRHKITKRGQNVTFRCDPISEHNRLYWYRQTLGQGPEFLTYFQNEAQLEKSRLLSDRFSAERPKGSFSTLEIQRTEQGDSAMYLCASSGTGFFTDTQYFGPGTRLTVL.

In this sample, this clonotype turned up a few times. The chain recombines TRBV10-3 with TRBJ2-5; TRBD2 is a possible D gene (5 bases). This CDR3 has 14 amino acids. Germline assignment: CDR1 ENHRY and CDR2 SYGVKD. V dropped 3 bases and J dropped 3 bases, with 11 bases sitting between them. CDR3 in DNA: TGTGCCATCAGTGAACGAACGGGAAAAGAGACCCAGTACTTC. Its protein product is CAISERTGKETQYF.

This clonotype was seen many times. The V gene is TRBV7-3, the J gene TRBJ2-3, with D tentatively TRBD1 (5 bases). The CDR3 sequence is 13 residues long. Per the germline V gene, CDR1 is SGHTA and CDR2 is FQGTGA. V was clipped by 5 bases and J by 2 bases, with 8 bases between them. The CDR3 DNA follows: TGTGCCAGCAGCGAGGACAACACAGATACGCAGTATTTT. Translation gives CASSEDNTDTQYF.

Ten or more counts support this clonotype. The V call is TRBV20-1, the J call TRBJ2-5; D remains unclear. The CDR3 length is 14 residues. Trimming stripped 1 base from V and 2 bases from J, with 11 bases between. Looked up from germline, CDR1 is DFQATT and CDR2 is SNEGSKA (reference sequence). The CDR3 sequence is CSARVTTHQETQYF. The CDR3 region has the DNA TGCAGTGCTAGAGTTACGACTCATCAAGAGACCCAGTACTTC.

Of note for this clonotype: It may be a read error: a sequence one base away is much more abundant. It is likely a read error, because the conserved phenylalanine at the end of the CDR3 is missing. J is TRBJ1-1 and V is TRBV4-1; D unresolved. V was trimmed by 1 base and J by 4 bases, leaving 10 bases between them. Germline CDR1 is MGHRA and CDR2 is YSYEKL. CDR3 length: 14 residues. The CDR3 spells CASSQGASPTEAFL. CDR3 DNA: TGCGCCAGCAGCCAAGGGGCCTCGCCCACTGAAGCTTTCCTT.

This chain joins TRBV12-3 or TRBV12-4 and TRBJ1-5; D gene uncertain. CDR3 length: 14 amino acids. The germline V and J ends were trimmed by 10 bases and 5 bases, with 18 bases remaining between them. CDR3 nucleotides: TGTGCCACCTCTCCTGGACCGACTGATCAGCCCCAGCATTTT. Its translation is CATSPGPTDQPQHF.

The rearrangement links TRBV5-1 to TRBJ1-1; the D is unclear. The ends were cut back, 0 bases at V and 2 bases at J, with 11 bases in the middle. The CDR3 consists of 15 residues. Germline assignment: CDR1 SGHRS and CDR2 YFSETQ. The CDR3 DNA sequence: TGCGCCAGCAGCTTGGAACCGGGGTACAACACTGAAGCTTTCTTT. Translated, it gives CASSLEPGYNTEAFF.

This clonotype appeared a few times. The chain has TRBV19 and TRBJ2-1, with D perhaps TRBD1 (5 bases). V lost 3 bases, J lost 9 bases, and 15 bases lay in between. The length of the CDR3 is 14 residues. CDR1 and CDR2 (germline): LNHDA, SQIVND (reference sequence). CDR3 DNA: TGTGCCAGTAGTATTAGGGCGGCAGGGCCTGAGCAGTTCTTC. It codes for CASSIRAAGPEQFF.

The J gene is TRBJ2-1, the V gene TRBV18; 7 nucleotides line up with TRBD1. Trimming took 5 bases from V and 6 from J; bases not matched to a gene: 10. This CDR3 is built from 15 residues. Germline V gives CDR1 KGHSH, CDR2 LQKENI. The CDR3 loop is CASSEELGQFNEQFF. CDR3 nucleotide sequence: TGTGCCAGCTCAGAGGAATTGGGACAGTTCAATGAGCAGTTCTTC.

This clonotype was observed at least ten times. The chain joins TRBV7-2 to TRBJ2-5, with 7 bases matching TRBD1. Looked up from germline, CDR1 is SGHTA and CDR2 is FQGNSA. The CDR3 has 14 residues. V lost 1 base and J lost 5; bases outside the gene matches: 4. CDR3 sequence: CASSLDPTGETQYF. CDR3 in DNA: TGTGCCAGCAGCTTAGACCCGACAGGGGAGACCCAGTACTTC.